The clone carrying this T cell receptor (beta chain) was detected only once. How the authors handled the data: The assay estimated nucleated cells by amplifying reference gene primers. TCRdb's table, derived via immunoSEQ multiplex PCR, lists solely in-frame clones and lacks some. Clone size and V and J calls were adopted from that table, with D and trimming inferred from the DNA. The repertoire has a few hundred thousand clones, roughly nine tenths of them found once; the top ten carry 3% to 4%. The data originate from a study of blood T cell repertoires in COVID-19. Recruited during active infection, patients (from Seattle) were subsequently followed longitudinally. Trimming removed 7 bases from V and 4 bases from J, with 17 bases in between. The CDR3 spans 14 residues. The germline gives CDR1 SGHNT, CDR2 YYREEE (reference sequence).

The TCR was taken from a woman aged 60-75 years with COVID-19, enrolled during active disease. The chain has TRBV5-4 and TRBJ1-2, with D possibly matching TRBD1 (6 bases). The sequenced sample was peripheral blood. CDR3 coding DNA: TGTGCCAGCGAGGAGGTGGGGGCGGGCTATGGCTACACCTTC. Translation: CASEEVGAGYGYTF.